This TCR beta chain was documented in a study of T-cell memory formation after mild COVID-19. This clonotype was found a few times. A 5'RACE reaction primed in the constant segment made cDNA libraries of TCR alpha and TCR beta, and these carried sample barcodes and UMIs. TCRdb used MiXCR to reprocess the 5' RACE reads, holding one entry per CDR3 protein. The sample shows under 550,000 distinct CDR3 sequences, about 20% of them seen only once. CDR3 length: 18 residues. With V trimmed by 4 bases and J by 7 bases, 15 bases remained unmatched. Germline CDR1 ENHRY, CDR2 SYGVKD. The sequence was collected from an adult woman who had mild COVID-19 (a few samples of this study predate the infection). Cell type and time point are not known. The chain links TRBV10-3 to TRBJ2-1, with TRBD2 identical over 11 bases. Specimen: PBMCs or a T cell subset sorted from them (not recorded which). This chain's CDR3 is CAISGGIAGGPSLNEQFF. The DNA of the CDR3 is TGTGCCATCAGTGGCGGGATAGCGGGGGGGCCAAGCCTAAATGAGCAGTTCTTC.